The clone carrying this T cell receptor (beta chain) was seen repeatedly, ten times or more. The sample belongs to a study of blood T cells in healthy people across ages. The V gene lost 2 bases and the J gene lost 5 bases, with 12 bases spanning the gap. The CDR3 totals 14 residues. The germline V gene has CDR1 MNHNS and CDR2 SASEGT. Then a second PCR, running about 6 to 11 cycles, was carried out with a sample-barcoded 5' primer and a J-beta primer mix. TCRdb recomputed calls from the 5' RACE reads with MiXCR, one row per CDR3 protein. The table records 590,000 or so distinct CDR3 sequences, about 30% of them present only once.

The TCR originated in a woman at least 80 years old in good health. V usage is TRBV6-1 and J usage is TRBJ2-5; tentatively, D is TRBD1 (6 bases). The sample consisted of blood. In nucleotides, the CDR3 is TGTGCCAGCAGTGAAAACAGGGTAGGGGAGACCCAGTACTTC. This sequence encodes CASSENRVGETQYF.